These 25 T cell receptor beta chains originate from one sample sequenced in a study of Ad26.COV2.S vaccination and SARS-CoV-2 variants. The data were produced by immunoSEQ multiplex PCR, yet TCRdb's version contains in-frame clones alone and is incomplete. This table holds roughly 140,000 clones, approximately 90% found once. Sequencing was performed on peripheral blood, taken after recovery from COVID-19. The receptors here all came from a human donor who had recovered from COVID-19.

The chain uses TRBV19 and TRBJ2-1; TRBD2 matches at 8 bases. The CDR3 consists of 14 residues. The V segment lost 5 bases and the J segment 9 bases; nucleotides outside the gene matches: 9. Per germline, CDR1 LNHDA and CDR2 SQIVND (reference sequence). In DNA form, the CDR3 reads TGTGCCAGTAGTCCGGGACTAGTATCGGGTGAGCAGTTCTTC. Translated, it gives CASSPGLVSGEQFF.

A note on this clone: The identical CDR3 is also encoded by other nucleotide sequences in the sample. The V and J genes are TRBV14 and TRBJ2-7; D remains ambiguous. Germline CDR1 reads SGHDN; CDR2 reads FVKESK. V was cut by 3 bases and J by 1 base, with 10 bases left in between. The CDR3 has 14 residues. CDR3 protein: CASSQGRSSYEQYF. The CDR3 region has the DNA TGTGCCAGCAGCCAGGGTCGCAGTTCCTACGAGCAGTACTTC.

This clone was found many times. Other DNA sequences in this specimen translate into the identical CDR3. The rearrangement links TRBV6-1 to TRBJ1-5; D is unresolved. CDR3 length equals 15 residues. Germline assignment: CDR1 MNHNS and CDR2 SASEGT. Trimming left V 2 bases short and J 1 base short, with 9 bases between. CDR3 sequence: CASSERGGSNQPQHF. The CDR3 nucleotides are TGTGCCAGCAGTGAACGGGGAGGAAGCAATCAGCCCCAGCATTTT.

V and J are TRBV29-1 and TRBJ2-3; tentative D call: TRBD1 (6 bases). The V gene's germline CDR1 is SQVTM and CDR2 ANQGSEA. With 6 bases removed from V and 2 bases from J, the gap between germline ends came to 9 bases. This CDR3 comprises 12 residues. In DNA form, the CDR3 reads TGCAGCGTCCGGACAGACACAGATACGCAGTATTTT. Encoded protein: CSVRTDTDTQYF.

This clone appeared a single time. The rearrangement links TRBV11-2 to TRBJ2-3, with D maybe TRBD2 (6 bases). The CDR3 is made up of 15 amino acids. V was pared by 3 bases and J by 1 base, with 11 bases between. From germline, CDR1 is SGHAT and CDR2 FQNNGV. The CDR3 loop is CASSFLAPRTDTQYF. The CDR3 DNA is TGTGCCAGCAGCTTTCTAGCGCCCCGCACAGATACGCAGTATTTT. Full variable domain (missing parts from reference TRBV11-2 and TRBJ2-3): EAGVAQSPRYKIIEKRQSVAFWCNPISGHATLYWYQQILGQGPKLLIQFQNNGVVDDSQLPKDRFSAERLKGVDSTLKIQPAKLEDSAVYLCASSFLAPRTDTQYFGPGTRLTVL.

About this clone itself: At one end the junction does not follow the germline gene, possibly because of a read error. The chain couples TRBV7-7 to TRBJ2-1; D ambiguous. The CDR3 sequence is 12 residues long. Germline-derived CDR1 and CDR2 are SSHAT and FNYEAQ (reference sequence). The CDR3 loop reads CASSLEGGEQFF. CDR3 nucleotides: TGTGCTAGCAGCTTAGAAGGCGGCGAGCAGTTCTTC.

The chain is built from TRBV2 and TRBJ1-1; 9 nucleotides line up with TRBD1. The germline V gene encodes CDR1 SNHLY and CDR2 FYNNEI. Trimming removed 7 bases from V and 5 bases from J; junction bases left unmatched: 5. CDR3 length: 13 amino acids. The CDR3 region has the DNA TGTGCCAGCACTAGGGACAGGGAAACTGAAGCTTTCTTT. This translates into CASTRDRETEAFF.

The chain carries TRBV6-2 or TRBV6-3 and TRBJ1-6; D perhaps matches TRBD1 (6 bases). Germline V gives CDR1 MNHEY, CDR2 SVGEGT. V dropped 2 bases and J dropped 0 bases, with 11 bases sitting between them. The CDR3 extends over 17 amino acids. CDR3 loop: CASSYAGVGSYNSPLHF. The CDR3 nucleotides read TGTGCCAGCAGTTACGCAGGGGTTGGCTCCTATAATTCACCCCTCCACTTT.

This sequence joins TRBV24-1 and TRBJ1-3; no clear D. V was pared by 6 bases and J by 1 base, with 9 bases between. This CDR3 is 14 amino acids long. CDR1 and CDR2 from the germline V gene are KGHDR and SFDVKD. CDR3 protein: CATSNSKSGNTIYF. CDR3 nucleotide sequence: TGTGCCACCAGTAACAGCAAATCTGGAAACACCATATATTTT.

This chain links TRBV28 with TRBJ1-2; 7 positions match TRBD1. Germline-derived CDR1 and CDR2 are MDHEN and SYDVKM. The CDR3 is 13 amino acids. V dropped 9 bases and J dropped 4; count of bases not matched to a gene: 8. The chain's CDR3 is CASRQGMAYGYTF. DNA of the CDR3: TGTGCCAGTAGACAGGGAATGGCCTATGGCTACACCTTC.

The chain is built from TRBV19 and TRBJ2-1; TRBD2 matches at 12 bases. The CDR3 spans 15 residues. The junction had 13 bases not matched to a gene; V was cut back by 10 bases and J by 9 bases. Germline values: CDR1 LNHDA, CDR2 SQIVND (reference sequence). The CDR3 DNA sequence: TGTGCCACAGAGGGGCTAGCGGGGGGGCAAAGTGAGCAGTTCTTC. It translates to CATEGLAGGQSEQFF.

The V call is TRBV5-1, the J call TRBJ2-1, with D perhaps TRBD2 (5 bases). Trimming removed 3 bases at V and 5 bases at J, with 18 bases between. Germline lookup yields CDR1 SGHRS and CDR2 YFSETQ. This CDR3 has 16 amino acids. The CDR3 nucleotides read TGCGCCAGCAGCTCGATCGGTGGACTGGGGAACAATGAGCAGTTCTTC. Protein sequence: CASSSIGGLGNNEQFF.

V usage is TRBV4-3 and J usage is TRBJ1-6; D is undetermined. V was clipped by 2 bases and J by 7 bases, with 9 bases between them. This CDR3 has 14 amino acids. The germline gives CDR1 LGHNA, CDR2 YSLEER. CDR3 coding DNA: TGCGCCAGCAGCCAATATACGGGAAATTCACCCCTCCACTTT. It yields the protein CASSQYTGNSPLHF.

The table lists this clone with a count of one. The CDR3 DNA reads TGTGCCAGCAGCCAAGGGAATCAAGAGACCCAGTACTTC. Its translation: CASSQGNQETQYF. The chain has TRBV3-1 (or the pseudogene TRBV3-2) and TRBJ2-5; D gene ambiguous. The CDR3 extends over 13 amino acids. Per the germline V gene, CDR1 is LGHDT and CDR2 is YNNKEL (reference sequence). V was shortened by 1 base and J by 2 bases, with 5 bases between the two germline ends.

The chain recombines TRBV28 with TRBJ1-5; no definite D call. Germline V gene data show CDR1 as MDHEN and CDR2 as SYDVKM. The CDR3 has 14 amino acids. V was trimmed by 3 bases and J by 2 bases, leaving 8 bases between them. DNA of the CDR3: TGTGCCAGCAGTTTGGAGGTAGGCAATCAGCCCCAGCATTTT. It encodes CASSLEVGNQPQHF.

The J gene is TRBJ1-4, the V gene TRBV2; TRBD1 agrees at 8 bases. Per the germline V gene, CDR1 is SNHLY and CDR2 is FYNNEI. With 6 bases clipped from V and 3 bases from J, the junction kept 3 bases outside the gene matches. This CDR3 is built from 14 residues. The chain's CDR3 is CASRQGVANEKLFF. CDR3 sequence (DNA): TGTGCCAGCAGACAGGGGGTGGCTAATGAAAAACTGTTTTTT.

V is TRBV7-2 and J is TRBJ2-3, with 9 bases that match TRBD2. Per the germline V gene, CDR1 is SGHTA and CDR2 is FQGNSA. V lost 2 bases to trimming and J lost 5 bases; unmatched junction nucleotides: 5. This CDR3 region has 15 residues. The CDR3 reads CASSLHSGGGDTQYF. The CDR3 DNA follows: TGTGCCAGCAGCTTACATAGCGGGGGAGGAGATACGCAGTATTTT.

This chain links TRBV6-6 with TRBJ1-2; weak D call: TRBD1 (6 bases). Germline loops: CDR1 MNHNY, CDR2 SVGAGI (reference sequence). CDR3 length: 14 amino acids. With 6 bases removed from V and 0 bases from J, the gap between germline ends came to 11 bases. CDR3 region: CASRGAASNYGYTF. In nucleotides, the CDR3 is TGTGCCAGCAGGGGGGCCGCCTCTAACTATGGCTACACCTTC.

This chain uses TRBV9 with TRBJ2-3, with 8 bases fitting TRBD2. Germline CDR1 is SGDLS and CDR2 is YYNGEE. With 5 bases clipped from V and 6 bases from J, the junction kept 8 bases outside the gene matches. The length of the CDR3 is 14 residues. CDR3 in amino acids: CASSLGRGVDTQYF. For the CDR3, the DNA is TGTGCCAGCAGTTTAGGGCGGGGGGTGGATACGCAGTATTTT.

This CDR3 reads CATSRNTGYEQYF. CDR3 sequence (DNA): TGTGCCACCAGCAGAAACACAGGGTACGAGCAGTACTTC. The chain uses TRBV15 and TRBJ2-7; maybe TRBD1 (6 bases). In germline, CDR1 is LNHNV, CDR2 YYDKDF (reference sequence). V lost 2 bases to trimming and J lost 4 bases, with 9 bases between them. The CDR3 runs 13 residues.

This chain uses TRBV18 with TRBJ1-3; 7 nucleotides match TRBD1. The CDR3 loop spans 16 amino acids. V lost 3 bases, J lost 0 bases, and 5 bases stayed unmatched. Germline V gene sequence: CDR1 KGHSH, CDR2 LQKENI. The CDR3 region is CASSPTGTLSGNTIYF. The DNA of the CDR3 is TGTGCCAGCTCACCGACAGGGACTCTCTCTGGAAACACCATATATTTT. The variable domain in full, with the rest retrieved from reference TRBV18 and TRBJ1-3, is NAGVMQNPRHLVRRRGQEARLRCSPMKGHSHVYWYRQLPEEGLKFMVYLQKENIIDESGMPKERFSAEFPKEGPSILRIQQVVRGDSAAYFCASSPTGTLSGNTIYFGEGSWLTVV.

The chain carries TRBV30 and TRBJ2-7; either TRBD1 or TRBD2 may fit D (5 bases each). Trimming removed 5 bases at V and 0 bases at J, with 11 bases between. This CDR3 contains 13 residues. Germline lookup yields CDR1 GTSNPN and CDR2 SVGIG (reference sequence). For the CDR3, the DNA is TGTGCCTGGTCACAGGAGGACTCCTACGAGCAGTACTTC. Translating gives CAWSQEDSYEQYF.

The rearrangement joins TRBV4-3 to TRBJ1-1, with TRBD1 identical over 11 bases. Trimming at V came to 4 bases and at J to 3 bases, leaving 4 bases not matched to a gene. The CDR3 covers 15 residues. The germline V gene encodes CDR1 LGHNA and CDR2 YSLEER. CDR3 nucleotides: TGCGCCAGCAGCCCTAGGGGACAGGGGGACACTGAAGCTTTCTTT. As protein: CASSPRGQGDTEAFF.

The chain is built from TRBV28 and TRBJ1-5, with D possibly TRBD1 on 6 matching bases. V gave up 3 bases and J gave up 7 bases, with 16 bases separating them. In germline, CDR1 is MDHEN, CDR2 SYDVKM. The CDR3 is 15 amino acids. The CDR3 nucleotides read TGTGCCAGCAGTTTTACAGGGAACTTTAAACAGCCCCAGCATTTT. Its translation: CASSFTGNFKQPQHF.

The chain couples TRBV12-5 to TRBJ1-5; no clear D gene. Deletions cut 5 bases from V and 8 bases from J, with 4 bases between. CDR1 is LGHNT and CDR2 is FRNRAP in the germline V gene. The CDR3 contains 10 residues. The DNA for the CDR3 is TGTGCTAGTGGTACTAAGCCCCAGCATTTT. Translating gives CASGTKPQHF.